This T cell receptor beta chain was found in a study of tumor-infiltrating lymphocytes in primary liver carcinoma. On the study more broadly: Men as well as women, aged 30 to 69 years, made up the patients. Study-wide results and caveats: No comparison of CD4+ and CD8+ repertoires was made, since the samples were bulk unsorted. A significantly higher top-250-clone fraction was recorded for tumors than for blood (p = 0.039). For tumor-adjacent and tumor-blood pairs, overlap was less than that seen for tumor region pairs.

From roughly 0.5 ug total RNA, TCR beta cDNA was generated with a primer in the constant region. Sequencing libraries for TCR beta derived from three nested multiplex PCR rounds that used slightly modified ARM-PCR. Each of the first two PCR rounds ran approximately 9 cycles with TRBV1-TRBV30 forward and C-beta reverse primers. TCRdb re-called the multiplex PCR reads through MiXCR, storing one row per CDR3 protein. The data show about 320,000 distinct CDR3 sequences, 65% seen once. Comments on this clonotype: Its antigen is unidentified.

Trimming stripped 5 bases from V and 0 bases from J, with 5 bases between. The CDR3 is 12 residues long. Germline CDR1 and CDR2: SEHNR and FQNEAQ (reference sequence). In addition to blood RNA drawn from unsorted whole blood, germline DNA was extracted. Material: peripheral blood. This receptor was identified in a man between 40 and 49 years old with primary liver carcinoma and hepatitis B virus infection. This chain connects TRBV7-9 to TRBJ2-7; no clear D. CDR3 sequence: CASSRGSYEQYF. The CDR3, as DNA: TGTGCCAGCAGCCGCGGCTCCTACGAGCAGTACTTC.